One and the same sample provided the 22 T cell receptor beta chains below, sequenced in a study of spatial heterogeneity in lung cancer. Time point given: sample taken at primary tumor resection. TCRdb independently ran MiXCR on the 5' RACE reads; one entry per CDR3 protein. The sample shows about 48,000 distinct CDR3 sequences, less than 5.5% of them seen only once. Material: PBMCs, obtained at surgery. Receptors originate from a male donor with early-stage non-small cell lung cancer.

This clonotype has ten or more counts. CDR3 DNA: TGTGCCAGCAGTGAGCGAGGGACTAGCTCCTACGAGCAGTACTTC. The encoded protein is CASSERGTSSYEQYF. The chain couples TRBV6-1 to TRBJ2-7; 8 bases line up with TRBD2. CDR1 is MNHNS, CDR2 SASEGT, per germline. CDR3 length equals 15 residues. V was clipped by 3 bases and J by 0 bases; unmatched bases: 4.

This clonotype has at least ten counts. The chain recombines TRBV10-3 with TRBJ2-3; 8 nucleotides align to TRBD1. J gave up 2 bases and V 10 bases, and 5 bases lay outside the gene matches. CDR1 ENHRY and CDR2 SYGVKD come from the germline V gene. This CDR3 is built from 13 residues. The CDR3 spells CATMGQDTDTQYF. CDR3 nucleotides: TGTGCCACCATGGGACAGGACACAGATACGCAGTATTTT.

With regard to this clonotype: A much larger clone differs from this one at a single base, so this may be a read error. This chain links TRBV28 with TRBJ2-3; a possible D gene is TRBD1 (6 bases). Germline CDR1 is MDHEN and CDR2 is SYDVKM. The CDR3 covers 13 residues. The CDR3 DNA follows: TGTGACAGCGGTTTACAGGGCGCAGATACGCAGTATTTT. This encodes CDSGLQGADTQYF.

This clonotype appeared many times. The chain links TRBV20-1 to TRBJ1-1; maybe TRBD1 (5 bases). The CDR3 runs to 12 residues. CDR1 is DFQATT, CDR2 SNEGSKA, per germline (reference sequence). V lost 4 bases and J lost 4, with 10 bases in between. The CDR3 DNA follows: TGCAGTGCTACAATCAGGGTCACTGAAGCTTTCTTT. It is translated as CSATIRVTEAFF.

This clonotype was seen ten or more times. V is TRBV7-6 and J is TRBJ2-5; D remains ambiguous. There are 14 residues in the CDR3. V lost 2 bases, J lost 0 bases, and 7 bases lay in between. Germline V gives CDR1 SGHVS, CDR2 FNYEAQ. The chain's CDR3 is CASSLLQNQETQYF. The CDR3 bases are TGTGCCAGCAGCTTATTACAGAACCAAGAGACCCAGTACTTC.

This clonotype was seen more than once but under ten times. The gene calls are TRBV6-5 and TRBJ2-3, with TRBD2 matching 9 bases. There are 15 residues in the CDR3. V was clipped by 0 bases and J by 5 bases; unmatched bases: 3. Germline V gene sequence: CDR1 MNHEY, CDR2 SVGAGI. The DNA of the CDR3 is TGTGCCAGCAGTTACTCTCTGACTAGCGGAGATACGCAGTATTTT. This sequence encodes CASSYSLTSGDTQYF.

Remarks on this clonotype: A much larger clone lies one base from this, so it may be a read error. The chain carries TRBV9 and TRBJ2-5, with unresolved D. CDR1 and CDR2 (germline): SGDLS, YYNGEE. This CDR3 spans 12 amino acids. The CDR3 sequence is CVSSVVGETQYF. CDR3 in DNA: TGTGTCAGCAGCGTAGTAGGAGAGACCCAGTACTTC.

There are many counts of this clonotype. The J gene is TRBJ2-1, the V gene TRBV19; D call uncertain. The CDR3 loop spans 14 amino acids. CDR1 LNHDA and CDR2 SQIVND come from the germline V gene (reference sequence). Trimming cost V 5 bases and J 0 bases, with 8 bases left between them. CDR3 sequence reads: CASSPPLSYNEQFF. The CDR3 region has the DNA TGTGCCAGTAGTCCCCCCCTCTCCTACAATGAGCAGTTCTTC.

This clonotype has ten or more counts. The rearrangement uses TRBV20-1 and TRBJ2-3; tentative D call: TRBD1 (6 bases). The CDR3 is 13 amino acids. The germline V gene encodes CDR1 DFQATT and CDR2 SNEGSKA (reference sequence). Trimming cost V 1 base and J 7 bases, with 12 bases left between them. CDR3 protein: CSARGTASYTQYF. For the CDR3, the DNA is TGCAGTGCTAGAGGGACAGCCTCTTATACGCAGTATTTT.

This clonotype was seen ten or more times. CDR3 nucleotides: TGTGCCAGCAGTCCCCCTTGGTCCAGCTCCTACAATGAGCAGTTCTTC. Protein sequence: CASSPPWSSSYNEQFF. This sequence joins TRBV28 and TRBJ2-1, with unresolved D. The CDR3 contains 16 residues. The V and J ends lost 5 bases and 0 bases respectively, with 14 bases between them. From germline, CDR1 is MDHEN and CDR2 SYDVKM.

The chain employs TRBV7-8 and TRBJ2-3; 12 bases match TRBD2. The CDR3 totals 19 residues. V was clipped by 0 bases and J by 3 bases; unmatched bases: 10. From germline, CDR1 is SGHVS and CDR2 FQNEAQ. CDR3 residues: CASSLALSHTSGRTDTQYF. CDR3 in DNA: TGTGCCAGCAGCTTAGCCCTCTCACATACTAGCGGGAGGACAGATACGCAGTATTTT. The full variable domain, with the rest looked up from reference TRBV7-8 and TRBJ2-3, is GAGVSQSPRYKVAKRGQDVALRCDPISGHVSLFWYQQALGQGPEFLTYFQNEAQLDKSGLPSDRFFAERPEGSVSTLKIQRTQQEDSAVYLCASSLALSHTSGRTDTQYFGPGTRLTVL.

The sample holds many counts of this clonotype. The chain couples TRBV20-1 to TRBJ2-1; tentative D call: TRBD2 (6 bases). Trimming took off 6 bases at V and 0 bases at J, with 12 bases between the two ends. There are 14 residues in the CDR3. Germline loops: CDR1 DFQATT, CDR2 SNEGSKA (reference sequence). CDR3 loop: CSAFSGRSYNEQFF. Written as DNA, the CDR3 is TGCAGTGCCTTCAGCGGGCGCTCCTACAATGAGCAGTTCTTC.

This clonotype showed up many times. V gene TRBV2 combines with J gene TRBJ2-1, with 12 nucleotides matching TRBD2. Looked up from germline, CDR1 is SNHLY and CDR2 is FYNNEI. The V and J ends lost 2 bases and 9 bases, in that order; junction bases with no gene match: 5. This CDR3 region has 15 residues. The CDR3 sequence is CASSELAGGIGEQFF. CDR3 sequence (DNA): TGTGCCAGCAGTGAACTAGCGGGAGGGATCGGTGAGCAGTTCTTC.

This clonotype was seen many times. J is TRBJ2-3 and V is TRBV20-1; 7 nucleotides agree with TRBD2. Unmatched junction bases numbered 11, after V lost 0 bases and J lost 2 bases. The CDR3 totals 17 residues. Germline lookup yields CDR1 DFQATT and CDR2 SNEGSKA (reference sequence). Here the CDR3 reads CSARDRWREGSTDTQYF. Written as DNA, the CDR3 is TGCAGTGCTAGAGATAGGTGGAGGGAGGGTTCCACAGATACGCAGTATTTT.

This clonotype has a count of ten or more. The chain is built from TRBV6-6 and TRBJ1-5; 7 bases fit TRBD1. CDR1 and CDR2 from the germline V gene are MNHNY and SVGAGI (reference sequence). This CDR3 is built from 14 residues. After removal of 2 bases from V and 8 bases from J, the junction contained 6 bases not matched to a gene. The DNA for the CDR3 is TGTGCCAGCAGTTACCCAGGGGGGGGAGAGCCCCAGCATTTT. This sequence encodes CASSYPGGGEPQHF.

V usage is TRBV6-1 and J usage is TRBJ1-1; D gene uncertain. V lost 7 bases, J lost 4 bases, and 10 bases lay in between. This CDR3 has 12 residues. CDR1 MNHNS and CDR2 SASEGT come from the germline V gene. The CDR3 reads CASIKPTTEAFF. For the CDR3, the DNA is TGTGCCAGCATCAAACCAACCACTGAAGCTTTCTTT.

This clonotype was recorded many times. J is TRBJ1-2 and V is TRBV3-1; possible D gene TRBD1, 5 bases. This CDR3 contains 14 residues. Trimming left V 2 bases short and J 4 bases short, with 11 bases between. Per germline, CDR1 LGHDT and CDR2 YNNKEL (reference sequence). The DNA of the CDR3 is TGTGCCAGCAGCCAACAGGACATCCTCTATGGCTACACCTTC. Its translation: CASSQQDILYGYTF.

This clonotype was observed many times. The chain recombines TRBV6-5 with TRBJ2-7, with TRBD2 matching over 9 bases. CDR1 is MNHEY, CDR2 SVGAGI, per germline. After removal of 6 bases from V and 0 bases from J, the junction contained 3 bases not matched to a gene. The CDR3 runs 14 residues. CDR3: CASRNSGSSYEQYF. CDR3 sequence (DNA): TGTGCCAGCAGAAATAGCGGGAGCTCCTACGAGCAGTACTTC.

This clonotype was picked up many times. The gene calls are TRBV29-1 and TRBJ2-7; 8 bases match TRBD2. Trimming cost V 4 bases and J 0 bases; bases outside gene matches: 2. The CDR3 is made up of 13 amino acids. Germline-derived CDR1 and CDR2 are SQVTM and ANQGSEA. CDR3 DNA sequence: TGCAGCGTTGTTCTAGCGGGCTCCTACGAGCAGTACTTC. This translates into CSVVLAGSYEQYF.

This clonotype has ten or more counts. The DNA of the CDR3 is TGTGCCAGCAGCATCAGGACTAGCAAGGGGAATGAGCAGTTCTTC. Protein: CASSIRTSKGNEQFF. The rearrangement links TRBV7-9 to TRBJ2-1; TRBD2 agrees at 8 bases. This CDR3 is built from 15 residues. With V trimmed by 5 bases and J by 7 bases, 10 bases remained unmatched. Germline V CDR1 and CDR2: SEHNR, FQNEAQ (reference sequence).

Many counts were recorded for this clonotype. V usage is TRBV20-1 and J usage is TRBJ2-7, with TRBD1 matching over 9 bases. The CDR3 has 15 residues. The trim removed 4 bases at V and 0 bases at J, leaving 7 bases unmatched. CDR1 and CDR2 from the germline V gene are DFQATT and SNEGSKA (reference sequence). The CDR3 bases are TGCAGTGCTATGGGACAGGGACTCGGCTCCTACGAGCAGTACTTC. It encodes CSAMGQGLGSYEQYF.

In this sample, this clonotype turned up a few times. The chain employs TRBV29-1 and TRBJ2-7; no clear D. The germline CDR1 and CDR2 sequences are SQVTM and ANQGSEA. CDR3 length equals 13 residues. Trimming pared 6 bases from V and 4 bases from J, leaving 16 bases between. The CDR3 region has the DNA TGCAGCGTCGCCGGGTCGGGTGGGTACGAGCAGTACTTC. This translates into CSVAGSGGYEQYF.